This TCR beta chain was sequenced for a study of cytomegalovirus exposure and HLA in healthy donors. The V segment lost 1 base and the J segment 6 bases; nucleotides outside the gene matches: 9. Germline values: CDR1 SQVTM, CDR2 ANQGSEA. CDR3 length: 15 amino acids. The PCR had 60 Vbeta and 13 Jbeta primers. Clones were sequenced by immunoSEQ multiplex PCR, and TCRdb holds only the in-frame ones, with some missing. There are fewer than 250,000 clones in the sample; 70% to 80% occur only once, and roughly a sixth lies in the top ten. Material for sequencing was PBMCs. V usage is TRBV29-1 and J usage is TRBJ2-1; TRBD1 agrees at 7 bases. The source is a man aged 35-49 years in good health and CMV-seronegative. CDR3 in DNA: TGCAGCGTTGAAGGTGGGGACAGCGTCCTCAATGAGCAGTTCTTC. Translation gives CSVEGGDSVLNEQFF.